This TCR beta chain comes out of a study of shared clonotypes between healthy human individuals. The data were produced by immunoSEQ multiplex PCR, yet TCRdb's version contains in-frame clones alone and is incomplete. The profile shows more than 2 million clones, 95% of them singletons. With 4 bases clipped from V and 4 bases from J, the junction kept 9 bases outside the gene matches. CDR1 is SGHRS, CDR2 YFSETQ, per germline. The CDR3 has 17 amino acids. In the CD4+ fraction, cells were divided into CD45RA+ naive and CD45RA-negative memory subsets. The clonotype comes from a man aged 18 to 30 in good health. The sequencing sample was made of naive CD4+ T cells sorted from blood. The sample's subset: CD45RA+ positively selected. The chain employs TRBV5-1 and TRBJ2-6; 9 bases line up with TRBD1. In DNA form, the CDR3 reads TGCGCCAGCAGCCGGGCGACAGGGGGAGGCGGGGCCAACGTCCTGACTTTC. Protein sequence: CASSRATGGGGANVLTF.